Given below is one TCR beta chain in context. This sample is drawn from a study of blood T cell repertoires in COVID-19. V lost 0 bases, J lost 6 bases, and 18 bases lay in between. The length of the CDR3 is 16 residues. How the authors handled the data: Amplified reference gene primers provided the basis for estimating nucleated cell counts. Clones were read by immunoSEQ multiplex PCR, and TCRdb kept only the in-frame ones, dropping some. That table gives V, J and clone size, and the DNA gave D and trimming. The sample carries a few hundred thousand clones, 80% to 90% recorded once. The sequenced sample consisted of PBMCs or T cells enriched from blood (not recorded which). This TCR was recovered from a young woman who had recovered from COVID-19. The genes are TRBV5-3 and TRBJ1-2; TRBD1 is a possible D gene (5 bases). TRBV5-3 is assigned to the ORF class and has an uncertain function. CDR3 sequence: CARSLETSTGQNGYTF. The CDR3 DNA sequence: TGTGCCAGAAGCTTGGAAACATCAACAGGTCAGAATGGCTACACCTTC.